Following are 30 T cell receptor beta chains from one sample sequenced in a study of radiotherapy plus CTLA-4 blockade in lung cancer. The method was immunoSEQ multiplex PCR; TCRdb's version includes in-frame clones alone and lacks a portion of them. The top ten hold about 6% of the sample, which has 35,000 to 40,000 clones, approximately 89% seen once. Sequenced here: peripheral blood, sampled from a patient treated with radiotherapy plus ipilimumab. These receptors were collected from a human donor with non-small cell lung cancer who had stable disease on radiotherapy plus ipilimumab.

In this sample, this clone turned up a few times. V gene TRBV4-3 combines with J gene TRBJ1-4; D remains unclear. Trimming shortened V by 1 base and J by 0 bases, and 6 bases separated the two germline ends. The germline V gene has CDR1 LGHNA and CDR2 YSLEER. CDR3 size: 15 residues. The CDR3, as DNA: TGCGCCAGCAGCCAAGCCAGGACAACTAATGAAAAACTGTTTTTT. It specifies CASSQARTTNEKLFF.

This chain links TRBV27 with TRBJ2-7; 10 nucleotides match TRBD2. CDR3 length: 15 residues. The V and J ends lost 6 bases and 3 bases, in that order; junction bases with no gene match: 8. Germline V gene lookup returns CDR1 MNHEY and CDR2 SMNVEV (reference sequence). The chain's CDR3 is CASRSKREGYYEQYF. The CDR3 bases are TGTGCCAGCAGGTCTAAGCGGGAGGGTTACTACGAGCAGTACTTC.

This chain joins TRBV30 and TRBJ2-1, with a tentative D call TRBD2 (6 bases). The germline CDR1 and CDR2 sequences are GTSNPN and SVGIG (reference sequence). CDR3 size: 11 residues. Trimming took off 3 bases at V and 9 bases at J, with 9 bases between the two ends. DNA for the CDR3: TGTGCCTGGAGACTAGCTGGTGAGCAGTTCTTC. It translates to CAWRLAGEQFF.

CDR3 sequence reads: CASSHDTTGDEQYF. The CDR3 bases are TGTGCCAGCAGCCATGATACTACAGGGGATGAGCAGTACTTC. This rearrangement joins TRBV14 to TRBJ2-7; 7 nucleotides agree with TRBD1. The germline gives CDR1 SGHDN, CDR2 FVKESK. The CDR3 covers 14 residues. After removal of 3 bases from V and 7 bases from J, the junction contained 9 bases not matched to a gene.

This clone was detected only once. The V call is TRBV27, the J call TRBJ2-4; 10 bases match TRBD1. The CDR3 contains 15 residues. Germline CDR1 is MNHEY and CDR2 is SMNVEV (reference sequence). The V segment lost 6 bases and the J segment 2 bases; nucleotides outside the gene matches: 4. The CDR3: CASRTGGSPKNIQYF. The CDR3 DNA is TGTGCCAGCAGGACAGGGGGCTCACCCAAAAACATTCAGTACTTC.

The CDR3 protein is CASSLGDRGYEQYF. CDR3 DNA: TGCGCCAGCAGCTTGGGCGACAGGGGTTACGAGCAGTACTTC. The chain recombines TRBV5-1 with TRBJ2-7; 8 nucleotides line up with TRBD1. V shed 0 bases, J shed 4 bases, and the junction held 3 bases outside the gene matches. Germline CDR1 SGHRS, CDR2 YFSETQ. The CDR3 consists of 14 residues.

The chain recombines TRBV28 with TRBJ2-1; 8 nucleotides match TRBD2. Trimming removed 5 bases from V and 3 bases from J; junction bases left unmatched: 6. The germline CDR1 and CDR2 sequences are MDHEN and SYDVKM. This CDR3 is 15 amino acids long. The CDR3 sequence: CASSRIAGRYNEQFF. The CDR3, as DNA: TGTGCCAGCAGTCGAATAGCGGGACGCTACAATGAGCAGTTCTTC.

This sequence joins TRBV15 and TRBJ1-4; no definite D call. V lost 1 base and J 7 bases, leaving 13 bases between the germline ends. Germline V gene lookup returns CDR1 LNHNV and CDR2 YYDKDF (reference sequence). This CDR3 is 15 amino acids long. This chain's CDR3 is CATSRARGVVEKLFF. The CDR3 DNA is TGTGCCACCAGCAGAGCGCGGGGTGTGGTTGAAAAACTGTTTTTT.

In DNA form, the CDR3 reads TGTGCCAGTTCCGGGACAAATAATGAAAAACTGTTTTTT. Its protein product is CASSGTNNEKLFF. The chain combines TRBV19 with TRBJ1-4; tentatively, D is TRBD1 (6 bases). The germline CDR1 and CDR2 sequences are LNHDA and SQIVND (reference sequence). V lost 8 bases to trimming and J lost 4 bases, with 11 bases between them. CDR3 length: 13 residues.

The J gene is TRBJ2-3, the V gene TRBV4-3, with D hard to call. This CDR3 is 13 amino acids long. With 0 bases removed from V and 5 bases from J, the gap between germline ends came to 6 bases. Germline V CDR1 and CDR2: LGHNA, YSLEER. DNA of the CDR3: TGCGCCAGCAGCCAAGACCTAGTAGATACGCAGTATTTT. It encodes CASSQDLVDTQYF.

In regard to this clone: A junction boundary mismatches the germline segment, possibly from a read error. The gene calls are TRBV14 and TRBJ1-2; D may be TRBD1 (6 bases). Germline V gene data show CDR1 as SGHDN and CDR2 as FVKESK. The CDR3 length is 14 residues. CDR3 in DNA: TGTGCCAGCAGTCAAGTCGCAGGGGAGAAGGGCTACACCTTC. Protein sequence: CASSQVAGEKGYTF. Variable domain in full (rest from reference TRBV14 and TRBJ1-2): EAGVTQFPSHSVIEKGQTVTLRCDPISGHDNLYWYRRVMGKEIKFLLHFVKESKQDESGMPNNRFLAERTGGTYSTLKVQPAELEDSGVYFCASSQVAGEKGYTFGSGTRLTVV.

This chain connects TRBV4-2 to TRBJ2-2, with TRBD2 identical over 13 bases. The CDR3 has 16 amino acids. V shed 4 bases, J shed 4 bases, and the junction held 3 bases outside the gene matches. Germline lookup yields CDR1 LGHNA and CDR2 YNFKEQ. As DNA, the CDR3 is TGTGCCAGCAGCCTAGGGACTAGCGGGGCCACCGGGGAGCTGTTTTTT. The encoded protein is CASSLGTSGATGELFF.

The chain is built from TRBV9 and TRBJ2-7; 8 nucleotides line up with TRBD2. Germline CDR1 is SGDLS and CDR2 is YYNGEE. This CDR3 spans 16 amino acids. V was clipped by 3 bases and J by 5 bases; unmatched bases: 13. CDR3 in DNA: TGTGCCAGCAGCGCGGGGGGGGGCGGAGAGGGCCACGAGCAGTACTTC. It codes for CASSAGGGGEGHEQYF.

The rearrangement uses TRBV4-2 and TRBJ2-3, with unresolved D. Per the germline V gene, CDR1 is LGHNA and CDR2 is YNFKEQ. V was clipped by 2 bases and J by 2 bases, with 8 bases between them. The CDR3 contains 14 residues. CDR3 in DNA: TGTGCCAGCAGCCAAAGCCCCCTCACAGATACGCAGTATTTT. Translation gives CASSQSPLTDTQYF.

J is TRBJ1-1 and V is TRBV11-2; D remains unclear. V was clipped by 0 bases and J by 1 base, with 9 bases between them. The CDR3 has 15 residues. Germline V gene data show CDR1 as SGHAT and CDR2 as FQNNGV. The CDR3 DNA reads TGTGCCAGCAGCTTAGAACCGGGATGGAACACTGAAGCTTTCTTT. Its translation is CASSLEPGWNTEAFF.

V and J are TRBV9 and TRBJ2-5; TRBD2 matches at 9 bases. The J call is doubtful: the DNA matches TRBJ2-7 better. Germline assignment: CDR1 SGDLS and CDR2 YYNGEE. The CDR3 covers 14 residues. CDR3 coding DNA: TGTGCCAGCAGCGAAGCGGGAGGCGCCTACGAGCAGTACTTC. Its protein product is CASSEAGGAYEQYF.

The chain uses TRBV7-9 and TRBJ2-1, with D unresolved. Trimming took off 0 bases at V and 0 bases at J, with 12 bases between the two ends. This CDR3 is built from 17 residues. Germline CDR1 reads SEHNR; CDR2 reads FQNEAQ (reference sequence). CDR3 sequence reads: CASSLAPALSSYNEQFF. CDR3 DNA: TGTGCCAGCAGCTTAGCCCCAGCGTTGAGCTCCTACAATGAGCAGTTCTTC.

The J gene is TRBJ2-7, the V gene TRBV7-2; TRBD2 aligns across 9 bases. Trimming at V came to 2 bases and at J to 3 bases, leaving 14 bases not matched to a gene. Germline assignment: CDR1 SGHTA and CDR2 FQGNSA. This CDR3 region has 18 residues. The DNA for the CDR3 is TGTGCCAGCAGCTTACTCCGTGGCGGGAGGGGATGGGACTACGAGCAGTACTTC. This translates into CASSLLRGGRGWDYEQYF.

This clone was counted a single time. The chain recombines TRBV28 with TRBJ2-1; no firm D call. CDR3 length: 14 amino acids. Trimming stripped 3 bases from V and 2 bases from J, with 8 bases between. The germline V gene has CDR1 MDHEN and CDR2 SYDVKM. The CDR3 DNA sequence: TGTGCCAGCAGTTTCCCAGCGACCTACAATGAGCAGTTCTTC. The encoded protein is CASSFPATYNEQFF.

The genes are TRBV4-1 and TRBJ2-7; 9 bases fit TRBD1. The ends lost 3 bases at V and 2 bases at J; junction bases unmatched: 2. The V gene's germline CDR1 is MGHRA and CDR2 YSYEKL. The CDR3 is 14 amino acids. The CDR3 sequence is CASSHGTGPYEQYF. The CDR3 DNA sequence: TGCGCCAGCAGCCACGGGACAGGGCCCTACGAGCAGTACTTC.

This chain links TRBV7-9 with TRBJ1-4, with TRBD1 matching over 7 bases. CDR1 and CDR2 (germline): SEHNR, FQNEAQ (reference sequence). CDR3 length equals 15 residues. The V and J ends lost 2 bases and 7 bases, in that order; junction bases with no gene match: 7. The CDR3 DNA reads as TGTGCCAGCAGCTTACTGGGACAGTCGGCTGAAAAACTGTTTTTT. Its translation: CASSLLGQSAEKLFF.

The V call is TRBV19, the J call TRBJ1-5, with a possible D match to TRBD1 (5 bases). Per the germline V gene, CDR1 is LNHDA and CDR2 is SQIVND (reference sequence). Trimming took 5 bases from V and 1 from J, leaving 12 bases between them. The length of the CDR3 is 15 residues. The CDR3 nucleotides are TGTGCCAGTAGTTTGGGGACTTTAAGCAATCAGCCCCAGCATTTT. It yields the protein CASSLGTLSNQPQHF.

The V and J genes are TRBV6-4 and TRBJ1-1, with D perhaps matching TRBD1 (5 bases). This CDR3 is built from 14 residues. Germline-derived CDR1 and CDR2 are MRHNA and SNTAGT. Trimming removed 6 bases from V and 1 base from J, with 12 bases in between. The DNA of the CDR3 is TGTGCCAGCAGCGCAGGGCCCGGGAACACTGAAGCTTTCTTT. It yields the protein CASSAGPGNTEAFF.

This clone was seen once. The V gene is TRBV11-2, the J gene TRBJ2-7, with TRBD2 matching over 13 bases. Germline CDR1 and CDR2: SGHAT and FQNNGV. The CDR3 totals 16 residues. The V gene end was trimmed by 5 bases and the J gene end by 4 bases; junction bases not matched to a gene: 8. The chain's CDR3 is CASSLPTSGRMYEQYF. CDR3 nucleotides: TGTGCCAGCAGCCTCCCGACTAGCGGGAGGATGTACGAGCAGTACTTC.

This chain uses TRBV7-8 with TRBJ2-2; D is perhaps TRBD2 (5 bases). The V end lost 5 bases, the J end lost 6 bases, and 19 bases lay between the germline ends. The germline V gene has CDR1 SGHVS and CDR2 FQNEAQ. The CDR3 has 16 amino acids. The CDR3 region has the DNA TGTGCCAGCAGCCCGCGTGAGGGCCGGTTCGCCGGGGAGCTGTTTTTT. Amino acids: CASSPREGRFAGELFF.

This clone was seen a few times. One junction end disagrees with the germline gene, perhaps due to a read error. The CDR3 DNA reads TGCGCCAGCAGCCAAGATCGAGGTACTGGGGCCAACGTCCTGACTTTC. Residues: CASSQDRGTGANVLTF. The chain employs TRBV11-2 and TRBJ2-6; D is unclear. From germline, CDR1 is SGHAT and CDR2 FQNNGV. The CDR3 is made up of 16 amino acids.

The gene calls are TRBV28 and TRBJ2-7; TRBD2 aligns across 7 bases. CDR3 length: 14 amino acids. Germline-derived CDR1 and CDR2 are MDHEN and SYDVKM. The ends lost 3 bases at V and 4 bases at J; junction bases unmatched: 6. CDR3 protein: CASSFLAGDYEQYF. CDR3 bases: TGTGCCAGCAGTTTTCTTGCGGGAGATTACGAGCAGTACTTC.

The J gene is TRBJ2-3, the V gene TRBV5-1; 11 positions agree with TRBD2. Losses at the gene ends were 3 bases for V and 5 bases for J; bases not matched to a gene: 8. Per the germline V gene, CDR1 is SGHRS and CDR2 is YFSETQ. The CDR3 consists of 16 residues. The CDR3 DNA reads TGCGCCAGCAGCTCTTTAGCGGGAGGGGCGGGAGATACGCAGTATTTT. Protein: CASSSLAGGAGDTQYF.

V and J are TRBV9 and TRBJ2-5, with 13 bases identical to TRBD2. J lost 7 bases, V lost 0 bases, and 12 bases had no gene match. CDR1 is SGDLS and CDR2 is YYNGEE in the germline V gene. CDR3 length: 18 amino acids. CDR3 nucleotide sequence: TGTGCCAGCAGCGTAGGACGTAAGGGACTAGCGGGATTTGGGACCCAGTACTTC. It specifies CASSVGRKGLAGFGTQYF.

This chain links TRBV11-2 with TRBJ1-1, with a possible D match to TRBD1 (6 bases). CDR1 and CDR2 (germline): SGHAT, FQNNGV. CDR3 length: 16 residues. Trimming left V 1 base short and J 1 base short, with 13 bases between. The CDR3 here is CASSLGTGKGNTEAFF. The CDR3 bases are TGTGCCAGCAGCTTAGGAACAGGGAAAGGGAACACTGAAGCTTTCTTT.